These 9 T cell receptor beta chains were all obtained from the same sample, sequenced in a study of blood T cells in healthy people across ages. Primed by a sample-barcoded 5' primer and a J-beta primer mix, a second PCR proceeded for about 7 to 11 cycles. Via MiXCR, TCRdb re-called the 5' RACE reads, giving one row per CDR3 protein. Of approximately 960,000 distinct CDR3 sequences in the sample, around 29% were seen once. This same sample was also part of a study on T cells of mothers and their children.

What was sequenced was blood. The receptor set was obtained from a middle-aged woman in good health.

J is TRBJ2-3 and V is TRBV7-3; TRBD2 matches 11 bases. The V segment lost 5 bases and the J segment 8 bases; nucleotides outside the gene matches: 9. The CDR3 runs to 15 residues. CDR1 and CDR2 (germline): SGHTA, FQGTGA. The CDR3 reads CASSQLAGASGTQYF. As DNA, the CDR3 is TGTGCCAGCAGCCAACTAGCGGGGGCCTCGGGTACGCAGTATTTT.

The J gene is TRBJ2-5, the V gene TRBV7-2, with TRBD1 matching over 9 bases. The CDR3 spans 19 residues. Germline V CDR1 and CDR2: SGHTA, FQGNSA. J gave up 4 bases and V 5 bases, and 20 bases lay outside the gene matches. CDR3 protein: CASSQRQGVFVTVRETQYF. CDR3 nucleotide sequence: TGTGCCAGCAGCCAAAGACAGGGGGTGTTCGTTACGGTTCGAGAGACCCAGTACTTC.

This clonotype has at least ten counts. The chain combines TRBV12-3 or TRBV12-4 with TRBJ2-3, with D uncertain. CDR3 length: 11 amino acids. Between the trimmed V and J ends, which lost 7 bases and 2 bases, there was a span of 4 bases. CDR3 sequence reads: CASIATDTQYF. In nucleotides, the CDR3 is TGTGCCAGCATAGCCACAGATACGCAGTATTTT.

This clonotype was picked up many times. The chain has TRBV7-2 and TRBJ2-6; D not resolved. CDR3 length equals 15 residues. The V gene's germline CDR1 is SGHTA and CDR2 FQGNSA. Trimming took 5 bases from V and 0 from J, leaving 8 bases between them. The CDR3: CASSVRNSGANVLTF. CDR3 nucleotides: TGTGCCAGCAGCGTGAGAAACTCTGGGGCCAACGTCCTGACTTTC.

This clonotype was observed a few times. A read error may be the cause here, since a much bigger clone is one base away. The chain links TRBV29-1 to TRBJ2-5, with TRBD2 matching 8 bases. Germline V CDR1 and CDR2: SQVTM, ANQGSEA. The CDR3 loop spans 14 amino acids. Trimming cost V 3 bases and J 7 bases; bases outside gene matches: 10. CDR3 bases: TGCAGCGTTGACCGGGGGGGCAGATCAGGGACCCAGTACTTC. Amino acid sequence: CSVDRGGRSGTQYF.

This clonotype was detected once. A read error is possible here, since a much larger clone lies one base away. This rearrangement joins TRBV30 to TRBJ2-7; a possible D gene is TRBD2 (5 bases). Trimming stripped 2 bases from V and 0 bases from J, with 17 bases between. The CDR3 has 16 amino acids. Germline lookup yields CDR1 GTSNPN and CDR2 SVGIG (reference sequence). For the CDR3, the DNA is TGTGCCTGGAGTAATGCGGGTTCGGGATACTCCTACGAGCAGTACTTC. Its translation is CAWSNAGSGYSYEQYF.

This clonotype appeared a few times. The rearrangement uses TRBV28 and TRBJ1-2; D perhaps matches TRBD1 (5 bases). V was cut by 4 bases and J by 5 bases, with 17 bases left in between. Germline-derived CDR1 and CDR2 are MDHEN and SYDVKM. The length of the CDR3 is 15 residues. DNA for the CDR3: TGTGCCAGCAGTTCCGGACTGTCGGGACGGTATGGCTACACCTTC. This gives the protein CASSSGLSGRYGYTF.

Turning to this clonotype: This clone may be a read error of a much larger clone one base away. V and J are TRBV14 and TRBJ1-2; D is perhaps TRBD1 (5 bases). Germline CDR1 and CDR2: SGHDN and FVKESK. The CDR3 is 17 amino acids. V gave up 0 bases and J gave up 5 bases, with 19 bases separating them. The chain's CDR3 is CASSQDPLAPGKYGYTF. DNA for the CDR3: TGTGCCAGCAGCCAAGATCCCCTGGCGCCAGGGAAGTATGGCTACACCTTC.

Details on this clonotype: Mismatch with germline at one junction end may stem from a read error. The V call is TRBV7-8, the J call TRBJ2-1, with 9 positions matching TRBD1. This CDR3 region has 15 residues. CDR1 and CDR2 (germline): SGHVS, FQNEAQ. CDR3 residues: CATSSLRTGDNEQFF. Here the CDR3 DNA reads TGTGCCACCAGCAGCTTGCGGACAGGGGACAATGAGCAGTTCTTC.